These 26 T cell receptor beta chains share one sample of origin, sequenced in a study of T-cell memory formation after mild COVID-19. TCRdb processed the 5' RACE reads anew with MiXCR; each CDR3 protein has one entry. The sample contains some 100,000 distinct CDR3 sequences, over 8.5% of which appear only once. The sequencing sample was made of PBMCs or a T cell subset sorted from them (not recorded which). Receptors were obtained from a man aged 18 to 29 who had mild COVID-19 (a few samples of this study predate the infection). Cell type and time point are not known.

The CDR3 DNA reads as TGTGCCAGCAGTGAAGTGGCGAGGGACTATGGCTACACCTTC. It codes for CASSEVARDYGYTF. V gene TRBV6-4 combines with J gene TRBJ1-2; no definite D call. Germline V gene lookup returns CDR1 MRHNA and CDR2 SNTAGT. The CDR3 is made up of 14 amino acids. V gave up 3 bases and J gave up 3 bases, with 11 bases separating them.

This rearrangement joins TRBV7-6 to TRBJ2-1; a weak D match, TRBD1 (5 bases). Trimming removed 5 bases at V and 3 bases at J, with 17 bases between. Germline CDR1 SGHVS, CDR2 FNYEAQ. The length of the CDR3 is 16 residues. CDR3 protein: CASSPYSGYGYNEQFF. Written as DNA, the CDR3 is TGTGCCAGCAGCCCGTACTCAGGGTACGGCTACAATGAGCAGTTCTTC.

The table lists this clonotype with a few counts. V usage is TRBV6-6 and J usage is TRBJ2-7, with D tentatively TRBD1 (5 bases). V lost 6 bases, J lost 3 bases, and 12 bases lay in between. This CDR3 has 13 residues. CDR1 is MNHNY, CDR2 SVGAGI, per germline (reference sequence). The CDR3 coding sequence is TGTGCCAGCAGCCACAGACAGTACTACGAGCAGTACGTC. Encoded protein: CASSHRQYYEQYV.

This chain uses TRBV7-3 with TRBJ1-4, with unresolved D. Per germline, CDR1 SGHTA and CDR2 FQGTGA. CDR3 length: 15 residues. Trimming took off 5 bases at V and 0 bases at J, with 10 bases between the two ends. The CDR3 reads CASSHRPATNEKLFF. CDR3 in DNA: TGTGCCAGCAGCCACCGCCCCGCAACTAATGAAAAACTGTTTTTT.

This clonotype was seen only a few times. The rearrangement joins TRBV6-2 or TRBV6-3 to TRBJ1-1; a possible D gene is TRBD1 (5 bases). The germline V and J ends were trimmed by 11 bases and 5 bases, with 18 bases remaining between them. Germline V gene sequence: CDR1 MNHEY, CDR2 SVGEGT. CDR3 length equals 13 residues. In DNA, the CDR3 is TGTGCCGTACGAGAGGTGGGGGAAACTGAAGCTTTCTTT. Translated: CAVREVGETEAFF.

The table lists this clonotype with a few counts. The chain combines TRBV4-2 with TRBJ2-3, with D possibly matching TRBD2 (5 bases). Germline CDR1 and CDR2: LGHNA and YNFKEQ. V lost 4 bases and J 2 bases, leaving 13 bases between the germline ends. The CDR3 is 15 residues long. CDR3 region: CASSRPGVNTDTQYF. The CDR3 DNA follows: TGTGCCAGCAGCCGGCCCGGGGTCAACACAGATACGCAGTATTTT.

The chain has TRBV6-6 and TRBJ1-2, with TRBD1 as a possible D gene (6 bases). CDR1 and CDR2 from the germline V gene are MNHNY and SVGAGI (reference sequence). V was trimmed by 6 bases and J by 5 bases, leaving 22 bases between them. The CDR3 spans 16 residues. Written as DNA, the CDR3 is TGTGCCAGCAGCCAGCCCGGTTGGGGGCAGGGGTATGGCTACACCTTC. It is translated as CASSQPGWGQGYGYTF.

The rearrangement links TRBV7-9 to TRBJ2-4; D may correspond to TRBD1 or TRBD2 (5 bases each). The CDR3 is made up of 14 amino acids. Trimming stripped 7 bases from V and 8 bases from J, with 18 bases between. Looked up from germline, CDR1 is SEHNR and CDR2 is FQNEAQ (reference sequence). The CDR3 DNA is TGTGCCAGCACCCTAGGGGAGCAGGCGGACATTCAGTACTTC. The encoded protein is CASTLGEQADIQYF.

The chain joins TRBV4-3 to TRBJ1-6; D unresolved. CDR1 and CDR2 (germline): LGHNA, YSLEER. The length of the CDR3 is 18 residues. Trimming left V 1 base short and J 0 bases short, with 13 bases between. CDR3 in amino acids: CASSQGDVVSSYNSPLHF. In DNA, the CDR3 is TGCGCCAGCAGCCAAGGCGACGTGGTGAGCTCCTATAATTCACCCCTCCACTTT.

J is TRBJ2-7 and V is TRBV6-2 or TRBV6-3; D ambiguous. The CDR3 runs 13 residues. Germline lookup yields CDR1 MNHEY and CDR2 SVGEGT. Trimming shortened V by 5 bases and J by 3 bases, and 11 bases separated the two germline ends. CDR3 sequence (DNA): TGTGCCAGCAGTCTGAGGCGCTACTACGAGCAGTACGTC. Protein: CASSLRRYYEQYV.

This clonotype has at least ten counts. V and J are TRBV6-4 and TRBJ2-2, with D perhaps assigned TRBD1 or TRBD2 (6 bases each). The germline V gene encodes CDR1 MRHNA and CDR2 SNTAGT. V shed 3 bases and J shed 2 bases, with 10 bases lying between them. There are 15 residues in the CDR3. CDR3 nucleotides: TGTGCCAGCAGTGAGGGGGGACAAAACACCGGGGAGCTGTTTTTT. Amino acids: CASSEGGQNTGELFF.

This clonotype was detected only a few times. This rearrangement joins TRBV9 to TRBJ1-1; D remains ambiguous. Trimming removed 3 bases at V and 3 bases at J, with 18 bases between. Germline V lookup: CDR1 SGDLS, CDR2 YYNGEE. This CDR3 region has 16 residues. The CDR3 loop reads CASSGGSASSDTEAFF. The CDR3 nucleotides are TGTGCCAGCAGCGGAGGGAGTGCGTCTTCGGACACTGAAGCTTTCTTT.

The table lists this clonotype with a few counts. The V call is TRBV10-3, the J call TRBJ2-7; a weak D match, TRBD1 (6 bases). The CDR3 runs 13 residues. Trimming removed 6 bases at V and 2 bases at J, with 11 bases between. Per germline, CDR1 ENHRY and CDR2 SYGVKD. CDR3 DNA sequence: TGTGCCATCAGGGAACAGGGTCCCTACGAGCAGTACTTC. Encoded protein: CAIREQGPYEQYF.

The chain uses TRBV12-3 or TRBV12-4 and TRBJ2-7; 8 nucleotides match TRBD1. CDR3 length: 12 amino acids. The V and J ends lost 9 bases and 2 bases, in that order; junction bases with no gene match: 3. This chain's CDR3 is CASNRGTYEQYF. The CDR3 nucleotides read TGTGCCAGTAACAGGGGGACCTACGAGCAGTACTTC.

This clonotype was counted between two and nine times. The rearrangement uses TRBV29-1 and TRBJ2-7; 8 bases align to TRBD1. Losses at the gene ends were 0 bases for V and 2 bases for J; bases not matched to a gene: 6. CDR3 length equals 15 residues. Germline V gene lookup returns CDR1 SQVTM and CDR2 ANQGSEA. The CDR3 nucleotides read TGCAGCGTTGAAGAGGTAGGGACAGGCCCCTACGAGCAGTACTTC. This gives the protein CSVEEVGTGPYEQYF.

This clonotype has only a few counts. CDR3 in DNA: TGTGCCAGCAGTGAAGAGGAAGAGGGCGAGACCCAGTACTTC. Translating gives CASSEEEEGETQYF. This sequence joins TRBV2 and TRBJ2-5; the D gene is possibly TRBD2 (5 bases). CDR1 is SNHLY and CDR2 is FYNNEI in the germline V gene. The ends were cut back, 1 base at V and 5 bases at J, with 11 bases in the middle. The CDR3 extends over 14 amino acids.

This clonotype has more than one count but fewer than ten. The chain has TRBV4-2 and TRBJ2-2, with unresolved D. V was pared by 7 bases and J by 5 bases, with 17 bases between. Germline lookup yields CDR1 LGHNA and CDR2 YNFKEQ. This CDR3 has 15 amino acids. The CDR3 loop is CASKPSYTQTGELFF. The CDR3 DNA reads TGTGCCAGCAAGCCAAGCTACACGCAAACCGGGGAGCTGTTTTTT.

As DNA, the CDR3 is TGCAGCGCTCTGGGACAACCTGACACAGATACGCAGTATTTT. Protein: CSALGQPDTDTQYF. The gene calls are TRBV29-1 and TRBJ2-3; a weak D match, TRBD1 (6 bases). This CDR3 is 14 amino acids long. V was shortened by 7 bases and J by 2 bases, with 16 bases between the two germline ends. Germline assignment: CDR1 SQVTM and CDR2 ANQGSEA.

This chain links TRBV29-1 with TRBJ1-1; D gene uncertain. Trimming took 6 bases from V and 1 from J, leaving 18 bases between them. CDR3 length: 15 residues. Germline-derived CDR1 and CDR2 are SQVTM and ANQGSEA. CDR3 nucleotide sequence: TGCAGCGTAGACCCGGGAAGTCCGGCGAACACTGAAGCTTTCTTT. It specifies CSVDPGSPANTEAFF.

This clonotype was detected a few times. This chain connects TRBV28 to TRBJ2-7; no reliable D call. Germline V gives CDR1 MDHEN, CDR2 SYDVKM. The length of the CDR3 is 13 residues. Trimming shortened V by 5 bases and J by 3 bases, and 11 bases separated the two germline ends. The CDR3 bases are TGTGCCAGCAGTCTAACCGACCACTACGAGCAGTACGTC. Translating it yields CASSLTDHYEQYV.

This clonotype was counted ten times or more. This sequence joins TRBV7-2 and TRBJ2-3, with D unresolved. The germline V and J ends were trimmed by 6 bases and 4 bases, with 8 bases remaining between them. Per germline, CDR1 SGHTA and CDR2 FQGNSA. This CDR3 spans 12 amino acids. The CDR3 loop is CASSLRSDTQYF. The CDR3 DNA sequence: TGTGCCAGCAGTCTAAGATCAGATACGCAGTATTTT.

This clonotype was seen a few times. This chain connects TRBV4-3 to TRBJ1-1; TRBD1 matches 7 bases. Germline V gene sequence: CDR1 LGHNA, CDR2 YSLEER. V lost 0 bases to trimming and J lost 0 bases; unmatched junction nucleotides: 13. This CDR3 region has 19 residues. In DNA, the CDR3 is TGCGCCAGCAGCCAAGATCCGGTAGGGGACAGAAAGATGAACACTGAAGCTTTCTTT. Residues: CASSQDPVGDRKMNTEAFF.

V gene TRBV4-1 combines with J gene TRBJ1-2; D is unresolved. This CDR3 spans 13 amino acids. Germline values: CDR1 MGHRA, CDR2 YSYEKL. V was shortened by 4 bases and J by 6 bases, with 12 bases between the two germline ends. The CDR3 DNA follows: TGCGCCAGCAGCCCCTTAGTCATGAATGGCTACACCTTC. Translated: CASSPLVMNGYTF.

The chain carries TRBV6-5 and TRBJ2-5, with TRBD1 identical over 9 bases. The CDR3 contains 15 residues. The V gene end was trimmed by 5 bases and the J gene end by 2 bases; junction bases not matched to a gene: 6. Germline V gene sequence: CDR1 MNHEY, CDR2 SVGAGI. The CDR3 DNA reads TGTGCCAGCAGTCCGACAGGGGGGCTACAAGAGACCCAGTACTTC. Translated: CASSPTGGLQETQYF.

This clonotype has only a few counts. V and J are TRBV25-1 and TRBJ1-1, with D uncertain. The CDR3 totals 14 residues. V was pared by 2 bases and J by 3 bases, with 10 bases between. Germline V gene data show CDR1 as MGHDK and CDR2 as SYGVNS. The CDR3 protein is CASSEGLRYTEAFF. DNA for the CDR3: TGTGCCAGCAGTGAAGGGCTTCGCTACACTGAAGCTTTCTTT.

This sequence joins TRBV12-3 or TRBV12-4 and TRBJ2-1; 8 bases line up with TRBD2. The trim removed 5 bases at V and 7 bases at J, leaving 4 bases unmatched. The CDR3 covers 13 residues. The CDR3 sequence is CASSLSGGNEQFF. The CDR3 coding sequence is TGTGCCAGCAGTCTCAGCGGGGGTAATGAGCAGTTCTTC.